The present entry profiles one TCR beta chain with its context. This entry is derived from a study of blood T cell repertoires in COVID-19. About the research overall: Whether acute or convalescent, the COVID-19 samples came from the United States, Italy and Spain. Nucleic acid was either cDNA or gDNA, and it came from T cells, B-cell-depleted T cells, or PBMCs.

V was clipped by 4 bases and J by 0 bases; unmatched bases: 3. Germline lookup yields CDR1 SEHNR and CDR2 FQNEAQ (reference sequence). The CDR3 is 14 residues long. Method: immunoSEQ multiplex PCR; TCRdb's copy keeps in-frame clones and lacks some. This table holds more than 100,000 clones, about three quarters found once. The rearrangement links TRBV7-9 to TRBJ2-7; TRBD1 aligns across 7 bases. The sequence was collected from a human donor with acute or convalescent COVID-19. The donor label of this sample is uncertain. Sequenced material: peripheral blood. CDR3 protein: CASSSGQYSYEQYF. CDR3 DNA sequence: TGTGCCAGCAGCTCGGGACAGTACTCCTACGAGCAGTACTTC.